This record covers a single T cell receptor beta chain. Its antigen is unknown. V lost 4 bases and J lost 12; bases outside the gene matches: 9. Per germline, CDR1 MNHEY and CDR2 SMNVEV (reference sequence). The CDR3 has 14 amino acids. The data derive from a study of T cell repertoires in cytomegalovirus infection. Study at large: A matching HLA type, together with CMV infection, was signaled by public TCR beta signatures.

Study results and caveats: There were HLA-C-restricted CMV-specific TCR beta clonotypes dominating the ex vivo response.

TCRdb reprocessed the reads via MiXCR and lists one record per CDR3 protein. The table shows hundreds of thousands of distinct CDR3 sequences, with under 40% occurring only once. The sequence was obtained from a human donor in good health (CMV status not recorded). Some clones in this sample may be carry-over from other donors' samples. The sequenced sample was cultured CD8+ T cells from PBMCs, obtained from culture after CMV antigen stimulation. This chain uses TRBV27 with TRBJ2-6; 7 bases agree with TRBD1. CDR3 nucleotide sequence: TGTGCCAGCAGTTCACCGGGACAGCAACTCGTCCTGACTTTC. Translating gives CASSSPGQQLVLTF.